A single sample is the source of the 11 T cell receptor beta chains below, sequenced in a study of blood T cell repertoires in COVID-19. Profiled with immunoSEQ multiplex PCR; TCRdb holds only in-frame clones, not every one. Of over 90,000 clones listed, around 92% are singletons. The sample taken for sequencing was peripheral blood. The receptor source for this set is a woman in her fifties or sixties with acute or convalescent COVID-19.

This clone has only a few counts. This chain joins TRBV11-1 and TRBJ2-1; D perhaps matches TRBD2 (6 bases). Trimming stripped 4 bases from V and 6 bases from J, with 16 bases between. Germline loops: CDR1 SGHAT, CDR2 FQDESV (reference sequence). This CDR3 comprises 15 residues. The DNA for the CDR3 is TGTGCCAGCAGCTCCAGCCGGACTACTACCAATGAGCAGTTCTTC. This translates into CASSSSRTTTNEQFF.

This clone occurred once. The chain employs TRBV2 and TRBJ1-2, with 8 bases lining up with TRBD1. V was clipped by 7 bases and J by 0 bases; unmatched bases: 7. Germline V CDR1 and CDR2: SNHLY, FYNNEI. The CDR3 is 15 amino acids. The DNA for the CDR3 is TGTGCCAGCAAAAGGGACAGGTTCTCTAACTATGGCTACACCTTC. This encodes CASKRDRFSNYGYTF.

The CDR3 DNA reads as TGTGCCAGTAGTATAGTTAGCCATGAAAAACTGTTTTTT. This gives the protein CASSIVSHEKLFF. V gene TRBV19 combines with J gene TRBJ1-4, with no clear D. The CDR3 runs 13 residues. CDR1 is LNHDA and CDR2 is SQIVND in the germline V gene (reference sequence). V was clipped by 1 base and J by 6 bases, with 6 bases between them.

The rearrangement uses TRBV7-9 and TRBJ1-1; D is undetermined. This CDR3 has 15 amino acids. CDR1 and CDR2 from the germline V gene are SEHNR and FQNEAQ (reference sequence). The V end was cut by 2 bases, the J end by 7 bases, with 17 bases between. This CDR3 reads CASSLSPLSGGEAFF. The CDR3 nucleotides are TGTGCCAGCAGCTTAAGCCCTTTGAGCGGAGGTGAAGCTTTCTTT.

The CDR3 DNA reads TGTGCCAGTAGTACCGAGGACAGGGGGAGTTCACCCCTCCACTTT. Translating gives CASSTEDRGSSPLHF. This chain joins TRBV19 and TRBJ1-6, with TRBD1 matching 10 bases. V gave up 4 bases and J gave up 9 bases; unmatched junction bases: 6. The germline CDR1 and CDR2 sequences are LNHDA and SQIVND (reference sequence). The CDR3 covers 15 residues.

This chain's CDR3 is CASSKGAREKLFF. CDR3 in DNA: TGTGCCAGTAGTAAGGGGGCTAGGGAAAAACTGTTTTTT. The chain uses TRBV19 and TRBJ1-4, with TRBD1 matching over 7 bases. Germline values: CDR1 LNHDA, CDR2 SQIVND (reference sequence). V trimming: 4 bases; J trimming: 8 bases; junction bases outside the gene matches: 4. CDR3 size: 13 residues.

The chain combines TRBV14 with TRBJ1-4; D remains ambiguous. The CDR3 contains 12 residues. Germline V lookup: CDR1 SGHDN, CDR2 FVKESK. The V end lost 3 bases, the J end lost 8 bases, and 7 bases lay between the germline ends. The CDR3 region has the DNA TGTGCCAGCAGCCATTCGGAGGAAAAACTGTTTTTT. Residues: CASSHSEEKLFF.

CDR3 amino acids: CASSLVGSMNTEAFF. CDR3 coding DNA: TGCGCCAGCAGCTTGGTGGGCAGCATGAACACTGAAGCTTTCTTT. The chain carries TRBV5-1 and TRBJ1-1; no definite D call. Germline-derived CDR1 and CDR2 are SGHRS and YFSETQ. Trimming cost V 0 bases and J 0 bases, with 9 bases left between them. This CDR3 region has 15 residues.

The rearrangement uses TRBV20-1 and TRBJ2-3, with a weak D call TRBD2 (7 bases). With 3 bases removed from V and 2 bases from J, the gap between germline ends came to 18 bases. The CDR3 is 16 amino acids. Germline CDR1 is DFQATT and CDR2 is SNEGSKA (reference sequence). In DNA form, the CDR3 reads TGCAGTGCTAGTATCGGGGGGCTAGCGCACACAGATACGCAGTATTTT. This translates into CSASIGGLAHTDTQYF.

A single count supports this clone. This rearrangement joins TRBV19 to TRBJ2-5, with 10 bases that match TRBD2. V trimming: 5 bases; J trimming: 2 bases; junction bases outside the gene matches: 8. The CDR3 contains 16 residues. The V gene's germline CDR1 is LNHDA and CDR2 SQIVND (reference sequence). The CDR3 region is CASSLSSGSGQETQYF. The CDR3 DNA reads as TGTGCCAGTAGTCTCTCTAGCGGGAGTGGTCAAGAGACCCAGTACTTC.

This chain uses TRBV4-2 with TRBJ1-3; D ambiguous. The germline V gene has CDR1 LGHNA and CDR2 YNFKEQ. CDR3 length equals 16 residues. V lost 0 bases and J 2 bases, leaving 11 bases between the germline ends. This chain's CDR3 is CASSQDPTRAGNTIYF. The CDR3 nucleotides are TGTGCCAGCAGCCAAGACCCAACACGGGCTGGAAACACCATATATTTT.